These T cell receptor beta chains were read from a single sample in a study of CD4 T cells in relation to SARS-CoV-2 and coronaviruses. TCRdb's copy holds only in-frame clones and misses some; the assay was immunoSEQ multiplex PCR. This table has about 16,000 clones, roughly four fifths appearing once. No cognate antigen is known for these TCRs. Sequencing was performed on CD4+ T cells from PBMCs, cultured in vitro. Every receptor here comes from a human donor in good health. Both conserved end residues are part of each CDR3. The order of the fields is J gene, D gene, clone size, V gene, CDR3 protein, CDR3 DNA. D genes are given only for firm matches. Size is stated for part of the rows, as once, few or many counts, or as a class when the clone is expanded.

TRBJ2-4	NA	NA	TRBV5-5	CASSLGRTNIQYF	TGTGCCAGCAGCTTGGGGAGAACAAACATTCAGTACTTC
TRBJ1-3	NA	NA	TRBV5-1	CASSSGSYSGNTIYF	TGCGCCAGCAGCTCTGGATCTTACTCTGGAAACACCATATATTTT
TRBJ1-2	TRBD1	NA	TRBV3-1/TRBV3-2	CASSPRQGSYGYTF	TGTGCCAGCAGCCCGCGACAGGGGTCCTATGGCTACACCTTC
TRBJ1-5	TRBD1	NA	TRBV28	CASSTKGQGGNQHF	TGTGCCAGCAGTACTAAGGGACAGGGGGGGAACCAGCATTTT
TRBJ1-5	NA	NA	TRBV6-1	CASSEVISVAGSRQPQHF	TGTGCCAGCAGTGAAGTTATATCGGTAGCAGGGAGTCGTCAGCCCCAGCATTTT
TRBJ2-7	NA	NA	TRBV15	CATSRDLGSYEQYF	TGTGCCACCAGCAGAGATTTGGGCTCCTACGAGCAGTACTTC
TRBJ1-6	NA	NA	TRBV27	CASSFGVGSSPLHF	TGTGCCAGCAGTTTCGGCGTGGGGAGCTCACCCCTCCACTTT
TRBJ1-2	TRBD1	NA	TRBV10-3	CAISGTGNNYGYTF	TGTGCCATCAGCGGGACAGGGAATAACTATGGCTACACCTTC
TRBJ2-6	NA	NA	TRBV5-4	CASSLSSGANVLTF	TGTGCCAGCAGCTTGTCCTCTGGGGCCAACGTCCTGACTTTC
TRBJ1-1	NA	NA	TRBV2	CASSVGGAEAFF	TGTGCCAGCAGTGTAGGAGGGGCCGAAGCTTTCTTT
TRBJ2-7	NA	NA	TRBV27	CASSLSSGSYEQYF	TGTGCCAGCAGTTTATCTTCGGGCTCCTACGAGCAGTACTTC
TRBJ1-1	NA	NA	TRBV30	CAWSSSGFGGNTEAFF	NA
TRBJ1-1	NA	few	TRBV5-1	CASSLDLNTEAFF	TGCGCCAGCAGCTTGGACTTGAACACTGAAGCTTTCTTT
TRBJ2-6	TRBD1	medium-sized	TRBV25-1	CASSATGDSGANVLTF	TGTGCCAGCAGTGCCACAGGGGACTCTGGGGCCAACGTCCTGACTTTC
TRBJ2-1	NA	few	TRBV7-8	CASSLASGYEQFF	TGTGCCAGCAGCTTAGCCTCCGGGTATGAGCAGTTCTTC
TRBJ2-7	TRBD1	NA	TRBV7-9	CASSLAGTGINEQYF	TGTGCCAGCAGCTTAGCCGGGACAGGGATCAACGAGCAGTACTTC
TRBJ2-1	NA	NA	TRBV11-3	CASSLNGQGNEQFF	TGTGCCAGCAGCTTAAACGGGCAAGGCAATGAGCAGTTCTTC
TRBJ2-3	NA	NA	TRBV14	CASSQDSSVWDTQYF	TGTGCCAGCAGCCAAGACAGTTCTGTTTGGGATACGCAGTATTTT
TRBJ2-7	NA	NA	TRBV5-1	CASSRDGREGHEQYF	TGCGCCAGCAGCCGAGACGGACGCGAAGGCCACGAGCAGTACTTC
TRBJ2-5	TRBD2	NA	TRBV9	CASSVVPSGRYQETQYF	TGTGCCAGCAGCGTAGTTCCTAGCGGGAGGTATCAAGAGACCCAGTACTTC
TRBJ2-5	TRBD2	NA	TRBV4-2	CASSQDRPTSGRQETQYF	TGTGCCAGCAGCCAAGATCGTCCCACTAGCGGGAGACAAGAGACCCAGTACTTC
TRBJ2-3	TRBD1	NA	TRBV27	CASSAEWGTGRAADTQYF	TGTGCCAGCAGTGCCGAATGGGGGACAGGAAGGGCGGCAGATACGCAGTATTTT
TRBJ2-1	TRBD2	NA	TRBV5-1	CASTGTSTDNEQFF	TGCGCCAGTACCGGGACTAGCACGGACAATGAGCAGTTCTTC
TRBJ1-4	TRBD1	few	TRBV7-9	CASSYRGEKLFF	TGTGCCAGCAGTTACAGGGGGGAAAAACTGTTTTTT
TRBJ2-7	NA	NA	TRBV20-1	CSARDIHEQYF	TGCAGTGCTAGAGATATACACGAGCAGTACTTC
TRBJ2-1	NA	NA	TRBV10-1	CATGYTPAQSSYNEQFF	TGCGCCACCGGTTATACGCCCGCCCAGAGCTCCTACAATGAGCAGTTCTTC
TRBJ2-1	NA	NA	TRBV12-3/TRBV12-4	CASSWGPNNEQFF	TGTGCCAGCAGTTGGGGCCCGAACAATGAGCAGTTCTTC
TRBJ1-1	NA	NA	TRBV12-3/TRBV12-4	CASSFGPRVPFF	TGTGCCAGCAGTTTTGGCCCCAGGGTCCCTTTCTTT
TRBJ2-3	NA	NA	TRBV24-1	CATSESPSAADTQYF	TGTGCCACCAGTGAATCTCCGTCAGCGGCTGATACGCAGTATTTT
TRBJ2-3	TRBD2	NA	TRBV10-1	CASSRAAGLAGGADTQYF	TGCGCCAGCAGCCGAGCGGCGGGGCTAGCGGGAGGAGCAGATACGCAGTATTTT
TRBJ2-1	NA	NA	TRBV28	CASSLAQPPYNEQFF	TGTGCCAGCAGTTTGGCCCAGCCGCCATACAATGAGCAGTTCTTC
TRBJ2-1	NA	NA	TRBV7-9	CASSLRWGDEQFF	TGTGCCAGCAGCTTACGTTGGGGTGACGAGCAGTTCTTC
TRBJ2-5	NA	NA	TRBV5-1	CASSWGDTDQETQYF	TGCGCCAGCAGTTGGGGGGACACCGATCAAGAGACCCAGTACTTC
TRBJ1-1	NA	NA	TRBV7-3	CASSPSGRTEAFF	TGTGCCAGCAGCCCCTCAGGGAGGACTGAAGCTTTCTTT
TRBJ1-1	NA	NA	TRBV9	CASSVSVDLTMRNTEAFF	TGTGCCAGCAGCGTATCGGTCGATCTCACAATGCGGAACACTGAAGCTTTCTTT
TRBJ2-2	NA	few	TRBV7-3	CASSFTGTNTGELFF	TGTGCCAGCAGCTTTACAGGGACGAACACCGGGGAGCTGTTTTTT
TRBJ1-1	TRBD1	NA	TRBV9	CASSVSGQRNTEAFF	TGTGCCAGCAGCGTTTCGGGACAGCGAAACACTGAAGCTTTCTTT
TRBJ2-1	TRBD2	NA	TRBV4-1	CASSQVALAETYNEQFF	TGCGCCAGCAGCCAAGTAGCACTAGCGGAGACCTACAATGAGCAGTTCTTC
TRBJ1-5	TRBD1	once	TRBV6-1	CASSEDRGYNQPQHF	TGTGCCAGCAGTGAAGACAGGGGATACAATCAGCCCCAGCATTTT
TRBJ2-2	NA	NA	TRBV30	CAWSVLGSGTGELFF	TGTGCCTGGAGTGTCTTGGGCTCGGGCACCGGGGAGCTGTTTTTT
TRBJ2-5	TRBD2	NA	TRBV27	CASSKGGGAGGEETQYF	TGTGCCAGCAGTAAGGGAGGAGGGGCGGGGGGTGAGGAGACCCAGTACTTC
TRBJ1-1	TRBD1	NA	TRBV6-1	CASSEWTGRSGAFF	TGTGCCAGCAGTGAATGGACAGGGAGGTCAGGAGCTTTCTTT